This T cell receptor beta chain came from a study of identical twins. Points from the study as a whole: The study drew conclusions from cross-sectional statistical analysis, not from following the same donors. Excess twin sharing in beta out-of-frame sequences was weaker.

This CDR3 spans 16 amino acids. Germline V gives CDR1 SGHAT, CDR2 FQNNGV. V was shortened by 2 bases and J by 5 bases, with 17 bases between the two germline ends. Turning to this clonotype: Its cognate antigen is unknown.

Unique molecular identifiers were present on cDNA, and template switching added a universal primer site. TCRdb re-called the 5' RACE reads with MiXCR, one entry per CDR3 protein. The table has approximately 230,000 distinct CDR3 sequences, roughly an eighth seen once. This chain uses TRBV11-2 with TRBJ2-3; the D gene is possibly TRBD1 (5 bases). The sample comprised memory (CD45RO+) T cells sorted from blood. The TCR was taken from a woman aged 18-29 years in good health. CDR3 coding DNA: TGTGCCAGCAGCTTAAACCCGGGCCCCCAGGGAGATACGCAGTATTTT. It codes for CASSLNPGPQGDTQYF.